These 3 T cell receptor beta chains came from one sample sequenced in a study of graft-versus-host responses after intestinal transplantation. The culture paired roughly 200,000 irradiated violet-dye-labeled stimulators with roughly 200,000 CFSE-labeled responders. Sequencing was performed with immunoSEQ multiplex PCR; in TCRdb, only in-frame clones are kept and a portion is missing. The profile covers 20,000 or so clones, with 33% appearing a single time and 7.5% to 10% taken by the ten largest. This material consisted of alloreactive CD8+ T cells from a mixed lymphocyte reaction culture, taken before intestinal transplant. The subset was: CFSE-low proliferating T cells sorted from approximately 6-day pre-transplant mixed lymphocyte reaction (GvH or HvG direction). These receptors originate from a human patient who received an intestinal transplant.

The rearrangement links TRBV7-6 to TRBJ2-3, with D maybe TRBD2 (6 bases). Trimming removed 3 bases at V and 1 base at J, with 8 bases between. CDR1 SGHVS and CDR2 FNYEAQ come from the germline V gene. The length of the CDR3 is 14 residues. CDR3 protein: CASSFSGGTDTQYF. DNA for the CDR3: TGTGCCAGCAGCTTTAGCGGAGGCACAGATACGCAGTATTTT.

This clone was observed a few times. The V gene is TRBV27, the J gene TRBJ2-7, with D unclear. This CDR3 comprises 11 residues. V was shortened by 3 bases and J by 5 bases, with 5 bases between the two germline ends. The germline CDR1 and CDR2 sequences are MNHEY and SMNVEV (reference sequence). The CDR3 DNA is TGTGCCAGCAGTTTGGGGAACGAGCAGTACTTC. Translation gives CASSLGNEQYF.

The chain links TRBV28 to TRBJ1-2; D perhaps matches TRBD1 (5 bases). Germline CDR1 MDHEN, CDR2 SYDVKM. With 2 bases removed from V and 5 bases from J, the gap between germline ends came to 15 bases. The CDR3 has 15 amino acids. CDR3 sequence (DNA): TGTGCCAGCAGTTTAACTGGGGCGCTACGGTATGGCTACACCTTC. This codes for CASSLTGALRYGYTF.